This TCR beta chain was recovered during a study of T cell changes during pregnancy in multiple sclerosis. Using immunoSEQ multiplex PCR, the repertoire was profiled, and TCRdb retains in-frame clones only, with some absent. The data contain around 110,000 clones, about 90% of them singletons. The sequence was obtained from a female donor with multiple sclerosis, enrolled in a pregnancy study. The sample consisted of peripheral blood, taken in the third trimester of pregnancy.

The CDR3 DNA follows: TGTGCCAGCTCACCACCAGTACTAGCGGTCACCGGGGAGCTGTTTTTT. This translates into CASSPPVLAVTGELFF. The J gene is TRBJ2-2, the V gene TRBV18; TRBD2 agrees at 8 bases. CDR1 is KGHSH, CDR2 LQKENI, per germline. This CDR3 comprises 16 residues. Trimming cost V 0 bases and J 4 bases; bases outside gene matches: 4. The variable domain in full, completed from reference TRBV18 and TRBJ2-2, reads NAGVMQNPRHLVRRRGQEARLRCSPMKGHSHVYWYRQLPEEGLKFMVYLQKENIIDESGMPKERFSAEFPKEGPSILRIQQVVRGDSAAYFCASSPPVLAVTGELFFGEGSRLTVL.